This T cell receptor beta chain originates from a study of CD8+ T cells in alopecia areata. Study background: Oral tofacitinib (5 to 10 mg twice daily) was administered to treated patients. A 6-month off-drug phase came after tofacitinib, which had lasted 6 to 18 months. Study-wide points: Affected scalp, especially in alopecia totalis/universalis, had a higher clonality than normal scalp did.

The germline CDR1 and CDR2 sequences are SQVTM and ANQGSEA. The CDR3 has 12 residues. Trimming pared 3 bases from V and 3 bases from J, leaving 7 bases between. RNA, once extracted, was reverse transcribed into cDNA for use as the sequencing template. Sequencing used immunoSEQ multiplex PCR; TCRdb keeps in-frame clones, though not all of them. Altogether about 190,000 clones are present, 50% to 60% being singletons, with the ten largest covering roughly 0.67%. In this sample, this clone turned up a few times. What it recognizes is unknown. This sample includes further DNA sequences coding for the same CDR3. Noted treatment: oral pan-JAK inhibitor, 5-10 mg twice daily. Collection of lesional scalp punch biopsies and peripheral blood was performed in alopecia areata patients.

This chain uses TRBV29-1 with TRBJ2-3; no clear D gene. The TCR sequence derives from a human donor with alopecia areata. Sequencing was performed on CD4+ T cells sorted from blood, taken at week 4, from a patient treated with tofacitinib. The DNA for the CDR3 is TGCAGCGTTGAGAGTGGTACAGATACGCAGTATTTT. Translated: CSVESGTDTQYF.